What follows is one TCR beta chain and its context. In the original analysis: The authors estimated nucleated cell counts from reference gene primer amplification. Generated by immunoSEQ multiplex PCR, the TCRdb table keeps only in-frame clones and is missing some. The V and J calls and clone size come from that table; D and trimming were worked out from the DNA. In the table there are 150,000 to 200,000 clones, 65% to 90% of which are singletons. This sample is part of a study of blood T cell repertoires in COVID-19. For the study at large: Researchers got acute and convalescent COVID-19 samples from the United States, Italy and Spain. Nucleic acid was either cDNA or gDNA, and it came from T cells, B-cell-depleted T cells, or PBMCs.

This TCR was sampled from a human donor in a cohort sampled during active COVID-19. Sequenced sample: peripheral blood.

The CDR3 DNA sequence: TGTGCCAGTAGTATAGGAGGTAGCGGGGGGTTGGAGACCCAGTACTTC. This translates into CASSIGGSGGLETQYF. The chain combines TRBV19 with TRBJ2-5; TRBD2 aligns across 10 bases. The CDR3 has 16 amino acids. Per germline, CDR1 LNHDA and CDR2 SQIVND (reference sequence). The trim removed 1 base at V and 5 bases at J, leaving 7 bases unmatched.